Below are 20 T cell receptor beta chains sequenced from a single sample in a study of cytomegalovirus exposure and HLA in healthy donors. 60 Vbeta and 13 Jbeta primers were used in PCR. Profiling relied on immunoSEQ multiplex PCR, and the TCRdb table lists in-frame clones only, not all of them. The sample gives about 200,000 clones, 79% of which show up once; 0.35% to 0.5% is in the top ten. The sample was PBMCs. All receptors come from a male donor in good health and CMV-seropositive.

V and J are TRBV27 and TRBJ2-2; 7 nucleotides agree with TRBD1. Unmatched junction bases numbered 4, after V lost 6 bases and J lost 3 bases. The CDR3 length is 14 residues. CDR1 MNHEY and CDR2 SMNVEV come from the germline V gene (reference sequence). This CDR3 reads CASRRDRDTGELFF. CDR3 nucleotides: TGTGCCAGCAGAAGAGACAGGGACACCGGGGAGCTGTTTTTT.

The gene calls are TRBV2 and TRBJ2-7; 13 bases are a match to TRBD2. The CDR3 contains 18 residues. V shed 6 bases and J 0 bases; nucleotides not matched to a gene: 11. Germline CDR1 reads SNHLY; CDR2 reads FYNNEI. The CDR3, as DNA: TGTGCCAGCAGGCCGGGACTAGCGGGGTTATTAAGCTCCTACGAGCAGTACTTC. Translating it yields CASRPGLAGLLSSYEQYF.

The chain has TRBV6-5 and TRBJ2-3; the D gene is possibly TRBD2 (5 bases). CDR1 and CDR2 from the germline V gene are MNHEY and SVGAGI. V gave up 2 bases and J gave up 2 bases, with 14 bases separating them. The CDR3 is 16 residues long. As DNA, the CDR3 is TGTGCCAGCAGTTACGATGCTAGCCTCTCCACAGATACGCAGTATTTT. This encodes CASSYDASLSTDTQYF.

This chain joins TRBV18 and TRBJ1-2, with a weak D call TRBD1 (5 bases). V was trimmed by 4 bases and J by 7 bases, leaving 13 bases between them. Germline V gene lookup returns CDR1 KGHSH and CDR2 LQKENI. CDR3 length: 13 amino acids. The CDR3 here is CASSLHDSPGYTF. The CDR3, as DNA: TGTGCCAGCTCACTTCACGACAGTCCTGGCTACACCTTC. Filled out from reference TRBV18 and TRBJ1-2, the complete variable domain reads NAGVMQNPRHLVRRRGQEARLRCSPMKGHSHVYWYRQLPEEGLKFMVYLQKENIIDESGMPKERFSAEFPKEGPSILRIQQVVRGDSAAYFCASSLHDSPGYTFGSGTRLTVV.

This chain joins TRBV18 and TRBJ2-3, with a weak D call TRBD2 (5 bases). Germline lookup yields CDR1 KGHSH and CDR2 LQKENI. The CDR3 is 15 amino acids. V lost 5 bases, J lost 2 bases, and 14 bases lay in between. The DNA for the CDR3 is TGTGCCAGCTCATCGACCCGGGGTTTCACAGATACGCAGTATTTT. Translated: CASSSTRGFTDTQYF.

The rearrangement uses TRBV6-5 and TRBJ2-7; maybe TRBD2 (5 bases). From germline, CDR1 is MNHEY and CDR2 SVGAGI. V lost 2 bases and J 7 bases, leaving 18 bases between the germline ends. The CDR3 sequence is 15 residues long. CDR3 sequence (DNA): TGTGCCAGCAGTTACCCATCGGGGATAGCTGGAGAGCAGTACTTC. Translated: CASSYPSGIAGEQYF.

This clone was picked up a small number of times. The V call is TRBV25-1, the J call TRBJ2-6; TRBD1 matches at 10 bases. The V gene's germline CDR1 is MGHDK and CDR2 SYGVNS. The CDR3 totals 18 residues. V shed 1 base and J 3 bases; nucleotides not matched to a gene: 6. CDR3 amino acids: CASSELGDRGHGANVLTF. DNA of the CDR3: TGTGCCAGCAGTGAATTAGGCGACAGGGGGCATGGGGCCAACGTCCTGACTTTC.

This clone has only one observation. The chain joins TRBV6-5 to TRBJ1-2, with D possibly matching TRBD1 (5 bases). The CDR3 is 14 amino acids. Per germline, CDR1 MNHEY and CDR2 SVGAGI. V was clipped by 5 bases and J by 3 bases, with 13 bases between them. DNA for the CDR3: TGTGCCAGCAGTCCGGGAACGGGGGACTATGGCTACACCTTC. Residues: CASSPGTGDYGYTF.

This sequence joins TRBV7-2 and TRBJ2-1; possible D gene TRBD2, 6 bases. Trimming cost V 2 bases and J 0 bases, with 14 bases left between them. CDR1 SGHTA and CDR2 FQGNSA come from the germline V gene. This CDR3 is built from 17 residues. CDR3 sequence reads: CASSLLGIGSSYNEQFF. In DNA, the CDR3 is TGTGCCAGCAGCTTACTTGGGATCGGGAGCTCCTACAATGAGCAGTTCTTC.

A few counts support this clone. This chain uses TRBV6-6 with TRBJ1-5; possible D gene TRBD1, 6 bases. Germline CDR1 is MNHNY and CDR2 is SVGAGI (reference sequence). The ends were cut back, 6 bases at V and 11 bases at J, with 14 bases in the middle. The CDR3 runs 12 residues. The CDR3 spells CASRGVGATQHF. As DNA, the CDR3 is TGTGCCAGCAGGGGGGTGGGGGCGACCCAGCATTTT.

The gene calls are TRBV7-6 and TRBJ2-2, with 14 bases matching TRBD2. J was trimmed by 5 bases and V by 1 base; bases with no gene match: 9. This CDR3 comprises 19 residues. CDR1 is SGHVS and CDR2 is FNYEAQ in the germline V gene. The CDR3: CASSLVRGLAGVGTGELFF. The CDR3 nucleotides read TGTGCCAGCAGCTTAGTTCGGGGACTAGCGGGAGTAGGTACCGGGGAGCTGTTTTTT.

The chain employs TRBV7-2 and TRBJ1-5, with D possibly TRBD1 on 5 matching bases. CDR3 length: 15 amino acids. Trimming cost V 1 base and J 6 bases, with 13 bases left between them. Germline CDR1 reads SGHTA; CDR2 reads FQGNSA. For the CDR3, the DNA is TGTGCCAGCAGCTTAGTTTCAGGGCACGGTCAGCCCCAGCATTTT. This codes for CASSLVSGHGQPQHF.

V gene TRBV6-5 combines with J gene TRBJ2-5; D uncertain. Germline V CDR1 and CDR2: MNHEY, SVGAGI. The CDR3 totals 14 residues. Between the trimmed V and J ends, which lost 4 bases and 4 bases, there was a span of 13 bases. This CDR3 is CASSLTRLGETQYF. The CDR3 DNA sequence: TGTGCCAGCAGTTTGACACGCCTTGGAGAGACCCAGTACTTC.

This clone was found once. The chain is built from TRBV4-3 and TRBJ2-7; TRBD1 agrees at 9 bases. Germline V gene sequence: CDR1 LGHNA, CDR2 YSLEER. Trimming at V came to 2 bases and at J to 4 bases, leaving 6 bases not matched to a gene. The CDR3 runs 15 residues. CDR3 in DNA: TGCGCCAGCAGCCAAACGGGACAGGGACCTTACGAGCAGTACTTC. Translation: CASSQTGQGPYEQYF.

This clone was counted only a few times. CDR3 in amino acids: CASGDASGITDTQYF. In DNA form, the CDR3 reads TGTGCTAGTGGTGACGCTAGCGGAATCACAGATACGCAGTATTTT. The chain joins TRBV12-5 to TRBJ2-3, with TRBD2 identical over 7 bases. The germline V gene has CDR1 LGHNT and CDR2 FRNRAP. The J segment lost 2 bases and the V segment lost 5 bases, leaving 7 bases of the junction unmatched. The CDR3 sequence is 15 residues long.

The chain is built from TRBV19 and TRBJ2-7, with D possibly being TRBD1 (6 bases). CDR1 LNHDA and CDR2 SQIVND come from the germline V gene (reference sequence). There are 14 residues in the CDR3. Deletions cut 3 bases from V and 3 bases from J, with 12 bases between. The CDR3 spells CASSMGIGGYEQYF. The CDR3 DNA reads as TGTGCCAGTAGTATGGGGATAGGGGGCTACGAGCAGTACTTC.

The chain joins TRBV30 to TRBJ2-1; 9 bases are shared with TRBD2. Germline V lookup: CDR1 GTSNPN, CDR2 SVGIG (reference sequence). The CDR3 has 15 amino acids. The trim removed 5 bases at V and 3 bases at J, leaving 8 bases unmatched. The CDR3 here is CAWAKREVYYNEQFF. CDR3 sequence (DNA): TGTGCCTGGGCCAAGCGGGAGGTTTACTACAATGAGCAGTTCTTC.

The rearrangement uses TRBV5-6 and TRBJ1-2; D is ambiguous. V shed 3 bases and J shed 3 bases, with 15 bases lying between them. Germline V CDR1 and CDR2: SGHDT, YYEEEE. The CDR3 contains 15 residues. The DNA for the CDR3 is TGTGCCAGCAGCTCGCGGGTGTTCCTCTACTATGGCTACACCTTC. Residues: CASSSRVFLYYGYTF.

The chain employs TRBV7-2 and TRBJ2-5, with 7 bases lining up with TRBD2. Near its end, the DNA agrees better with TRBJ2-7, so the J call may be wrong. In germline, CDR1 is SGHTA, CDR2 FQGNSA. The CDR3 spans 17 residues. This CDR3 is CASSTPGEGQIIYEQYF. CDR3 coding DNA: TGTGCCAGCAGCACCCCGGGGGAGGGCCAAATAATCTACGAGCAGTACTTC.

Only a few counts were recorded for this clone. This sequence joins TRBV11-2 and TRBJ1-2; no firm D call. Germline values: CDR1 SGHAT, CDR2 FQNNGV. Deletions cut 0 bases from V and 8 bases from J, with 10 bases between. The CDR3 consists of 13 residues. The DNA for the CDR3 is TGTGCCAGCAGCTTAGATGCAGGATGGGGCTACACCTTC. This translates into CASSLDAGWGYTF.